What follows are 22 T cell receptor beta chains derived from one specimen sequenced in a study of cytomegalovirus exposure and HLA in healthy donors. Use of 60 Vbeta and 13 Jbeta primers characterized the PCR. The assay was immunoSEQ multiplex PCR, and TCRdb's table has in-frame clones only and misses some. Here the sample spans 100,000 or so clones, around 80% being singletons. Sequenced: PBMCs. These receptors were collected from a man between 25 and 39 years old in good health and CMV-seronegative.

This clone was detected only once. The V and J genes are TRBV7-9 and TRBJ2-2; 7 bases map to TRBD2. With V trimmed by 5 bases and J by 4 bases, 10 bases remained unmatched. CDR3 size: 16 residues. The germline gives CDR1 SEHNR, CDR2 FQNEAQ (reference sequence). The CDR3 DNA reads TGTGCCAGCAGCCCCCCAAGCGGGGAGATCACCGGGGAGCTGTTTTTT. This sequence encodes CASSPPSGEITGELFF. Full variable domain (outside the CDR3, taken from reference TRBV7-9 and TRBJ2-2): DTGVSQNPRHKITKRGQNVTFRCDPISEHNRLYWYRQTLGQGPEFLTYFQNEAQLEKSRLLSDRFSAERPKGSFSTLEIQRTEQGDSAMYLCASSPPSGEITGELFFGEGSRLTVL.

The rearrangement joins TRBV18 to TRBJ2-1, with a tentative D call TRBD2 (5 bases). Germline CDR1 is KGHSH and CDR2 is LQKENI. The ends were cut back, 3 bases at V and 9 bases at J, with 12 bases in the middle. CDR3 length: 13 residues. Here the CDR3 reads CASSPKLESEQFF. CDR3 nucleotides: TGTGCCAGCTCACCCAAACTAGAGAGTGAGCAGTTCTTC.

The CDR3 DNA is TGTGCCAGCAGCTTCACCGGGACAGGGGTTGAAAAACTGTTTTTT. It encodes CASSFTGTGVEKLFF. The gene calls are TRBV11-2 and TRBJ1-4, with 10 bases lining up with TRBD1. Germline lookup yields CDR1 SGHAT and CDR2 FQNNGV. J was trimmed by 7 bases and V by 3 bases; bases with no gene match: 5. This CDR3 has 15 amino acids.

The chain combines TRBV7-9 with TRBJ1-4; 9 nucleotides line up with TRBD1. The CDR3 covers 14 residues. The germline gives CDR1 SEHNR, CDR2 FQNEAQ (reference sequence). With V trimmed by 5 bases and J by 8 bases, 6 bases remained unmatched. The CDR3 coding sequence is TGTGCCAGCAGCCCCGGGACAGGGAACGAAAAACTGTTTTTT. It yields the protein CASSPGTGNEKLFF.

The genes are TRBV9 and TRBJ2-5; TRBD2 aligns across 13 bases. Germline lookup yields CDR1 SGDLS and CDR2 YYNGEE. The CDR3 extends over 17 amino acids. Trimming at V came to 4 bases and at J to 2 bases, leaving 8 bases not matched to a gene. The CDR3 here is CASSLSSGLAGQETQYF. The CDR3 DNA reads TGTGCCAGCAGCCTCTCTTCGGGACTAGCGGGACAAGAGACCCAGTACTTC. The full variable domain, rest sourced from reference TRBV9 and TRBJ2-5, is DSGVTQTPKHLITATGQRVTLRCSPRSGDLSVYWYQQSLDQGLQFLIQYYNGEERAKGNILERFSAQQFPDLHSELNLSSLELGDSALYFCASSLSSGLAGQETQYFGPGTRLLVL.

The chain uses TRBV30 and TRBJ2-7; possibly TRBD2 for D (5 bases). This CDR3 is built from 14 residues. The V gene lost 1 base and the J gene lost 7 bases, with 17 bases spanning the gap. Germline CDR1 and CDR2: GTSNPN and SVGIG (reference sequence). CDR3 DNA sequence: TGTGCCTGGAGTGGCGGGTCCCGCTCCGAGGAGCAGTACTTC. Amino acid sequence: CAWSGGSRSEEQYF.

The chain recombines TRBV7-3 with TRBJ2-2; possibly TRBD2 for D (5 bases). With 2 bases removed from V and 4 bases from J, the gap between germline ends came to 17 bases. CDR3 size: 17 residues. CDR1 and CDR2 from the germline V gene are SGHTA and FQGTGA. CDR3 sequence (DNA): TGTGCCAGCAGCTTACCCTCTTTGAGAGAGGGCACCGGGGAGCTGTTTTTT. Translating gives CASSLPSLREGTGELFF.

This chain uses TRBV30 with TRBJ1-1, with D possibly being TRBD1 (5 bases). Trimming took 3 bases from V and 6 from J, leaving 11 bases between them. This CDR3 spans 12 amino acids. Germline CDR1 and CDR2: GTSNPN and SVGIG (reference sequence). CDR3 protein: CAWRVLGAEAFF. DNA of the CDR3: TGTGCCTGGAGAGTTTTAGGGGCTGAAGCTTTCTTT.

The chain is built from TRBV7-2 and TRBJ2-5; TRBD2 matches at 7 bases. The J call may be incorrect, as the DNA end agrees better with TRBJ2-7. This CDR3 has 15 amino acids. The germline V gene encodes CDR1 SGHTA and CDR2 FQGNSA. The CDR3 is CASSSEGLDLSEQYF. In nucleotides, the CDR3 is TGTGCCAGCAGCTCGGAAGGACTAGATCTGAGCGAGCAGTACTTC.

The CDR3: CASSFRGRIGEQYF. CDR3 DNA sequence: TGCGCCAGCAGCTTCAGGGGGCGGATCGGGGAGCAGTACTTC. This chain joins TRBV5-1 and TRBJ2-7, with 8 bases matching TRBD1. The CDR3 length is 14 residues. The germline CDR1 and CDR2 sequences are SGHRS and YFSETQ. Trimming cost V 2 bases and J 7 bases; bases outside gene matches: 8.

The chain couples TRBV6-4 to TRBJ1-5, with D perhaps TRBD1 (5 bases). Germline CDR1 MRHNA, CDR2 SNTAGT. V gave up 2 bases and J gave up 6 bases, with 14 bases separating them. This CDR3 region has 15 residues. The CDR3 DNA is TGTGCCAGCAGTGACAGGGGAAACTTGACTCAGCCCCAGCATTTT. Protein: CASSDRGNLTQPQHF.

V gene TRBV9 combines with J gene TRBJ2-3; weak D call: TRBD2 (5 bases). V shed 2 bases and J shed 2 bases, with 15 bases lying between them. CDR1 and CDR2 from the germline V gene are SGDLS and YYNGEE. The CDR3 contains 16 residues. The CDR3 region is CASSVGGSRPTDTQYF. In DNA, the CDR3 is TGTGCCAGCAGCGTTGGAGGTTCCAGGCCCACAGATACGCAGTATTTT.

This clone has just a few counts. Written as DNA, the CDR3 is TGTGCCACCAGCAGAGAGGCCGTCTACAATGAGCAGTTCTTC. Its translation is CATSREAVYNEQFF. This rearrangement joins TRBV15 to TRBJ2-1; D uncertain. V shed 0 bases and J shed 3 bases, with 6 bases lying between them. The CDR3 is made up of 14 amino acids. Germline V CDR1 and CDR2: LNHNV, YYDKDF (reference sequence).

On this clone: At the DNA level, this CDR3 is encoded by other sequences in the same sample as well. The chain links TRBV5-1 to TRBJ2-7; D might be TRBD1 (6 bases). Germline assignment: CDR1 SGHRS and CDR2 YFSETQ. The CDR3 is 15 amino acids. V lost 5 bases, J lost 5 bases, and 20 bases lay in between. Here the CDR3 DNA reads TGCGCCAGCAGGGAGAGGGGGATAGGGATTAACGAGCAGTACTTC. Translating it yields CASRERGIGINEQYF. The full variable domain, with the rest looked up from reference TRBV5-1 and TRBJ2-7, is KAGVTQTPRYLIKTRGQQVTLSCSPISGHRSVSWYQQTPGQGLQFLFEYFSETQRNKGNFPGRFSGRQFSNSRSEMNVSTLELGDSALYLCASRERGIGINEQYFGPGTRLTVT.

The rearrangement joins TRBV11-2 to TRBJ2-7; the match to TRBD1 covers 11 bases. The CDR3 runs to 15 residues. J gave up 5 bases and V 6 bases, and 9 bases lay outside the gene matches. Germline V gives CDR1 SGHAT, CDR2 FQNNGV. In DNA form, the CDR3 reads TGTGCCAGCAGGAATCCGGGACAGGGGGTCCACGAGCAGTACTTC. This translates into CASRNPGQGVHEQYF.

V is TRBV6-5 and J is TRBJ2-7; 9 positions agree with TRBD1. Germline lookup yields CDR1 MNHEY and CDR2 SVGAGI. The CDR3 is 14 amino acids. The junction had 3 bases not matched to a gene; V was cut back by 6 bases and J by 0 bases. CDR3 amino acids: CASRGTGSSYEQYF. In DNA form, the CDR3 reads TGTGCCAGCAGAGGGACAGGGTCCTCCTACGAGCAGTACTTC.

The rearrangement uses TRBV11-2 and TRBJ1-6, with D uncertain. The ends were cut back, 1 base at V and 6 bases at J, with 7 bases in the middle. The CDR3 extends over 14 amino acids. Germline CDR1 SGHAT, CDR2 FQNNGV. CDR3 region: CASSLAGSNSPLHF. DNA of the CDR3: TGTGCCAGCAGCTTAGCGGGAAGTAATTCACCCCTCCACTTT. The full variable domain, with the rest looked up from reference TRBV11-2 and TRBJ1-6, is EAGVAQSPRYKIIEKRQSVAFWCNPISGHATLYWYQQILGQGPKLLIQFQNNGVVDDSQLPKDRFSAERLKGVDSTLKIQPAKLEDSAVYLCASSLAGSNSPLHFGNGTRLTVT.

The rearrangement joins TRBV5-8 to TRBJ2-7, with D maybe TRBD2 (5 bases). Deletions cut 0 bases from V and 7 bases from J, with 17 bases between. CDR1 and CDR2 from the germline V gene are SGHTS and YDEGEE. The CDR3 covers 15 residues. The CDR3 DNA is TGTGCCAGCAGCTTGGAGCGGCCCAACCCGGGGGAGCAGTACTTC. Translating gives CASSLERPNPGEQYF.

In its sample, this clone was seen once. In nucleotides, the CDR3 is TGTGCCAGCTCCGACTCCGGGGTACTCCACGAGCAGTACTTC. Its protein product is CASSDSGVLHEQYF. J is TRBJ2-7 and V is TRBV27; the D gene is possibly TRBD2 (5 bases). Germline CDR1 MNHEY, CDR2 SMNVEV (reference sequence). Trimming pared 8 bases from V and 5 bases from J, leaving 19 bases between. The CDR3 runs 14 residues.

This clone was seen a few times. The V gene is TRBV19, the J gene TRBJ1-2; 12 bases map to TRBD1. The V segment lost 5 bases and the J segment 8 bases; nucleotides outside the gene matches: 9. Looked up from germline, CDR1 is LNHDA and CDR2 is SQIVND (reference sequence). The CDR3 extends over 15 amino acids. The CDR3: CASSFGTGGVSGYTF. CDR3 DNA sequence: TGTGCCAGTAGTTTCGGGACAGGGGGCGTTTCGGGCTACACCTTC.

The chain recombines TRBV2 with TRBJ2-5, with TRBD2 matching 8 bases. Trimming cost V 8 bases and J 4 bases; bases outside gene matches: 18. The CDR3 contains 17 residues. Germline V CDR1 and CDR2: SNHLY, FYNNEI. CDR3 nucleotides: TGTGCCAGCTATGCCTTAGTAAGCGGGGGACGTAGAGAGACCCAGTACTTC. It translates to CASYALVSGGRRETQYF. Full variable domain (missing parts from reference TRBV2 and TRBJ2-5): EPEVTQTPSHQVTQMGQEVILRCVPISNHLYFYWYRQILGQKVEFLVSFYNNEISEKSEIFDDQFSVERPDGSNFTLKIRSTKLEDSAMYFCASYALVSGGRRETQYFGPGTRLLVL.

The CDR3 is CATRAGSNTGELFF. As DNA, the CDR3 is TGTGCCACCCGGGCAGGGTCGAACACCGGGGAGCTGTTTTTT. J is TRBJ2-2 and V is TRBV10-3; D possibly corresponds to TRBD1 (5 bases). Germline CDR1 ENHRY, CDR2 SYGVKD. The germline V and J ends were trimmed by 10 bases and 0 bases, with 12 bases remaining between them. The CDR3 length is 14 residues.